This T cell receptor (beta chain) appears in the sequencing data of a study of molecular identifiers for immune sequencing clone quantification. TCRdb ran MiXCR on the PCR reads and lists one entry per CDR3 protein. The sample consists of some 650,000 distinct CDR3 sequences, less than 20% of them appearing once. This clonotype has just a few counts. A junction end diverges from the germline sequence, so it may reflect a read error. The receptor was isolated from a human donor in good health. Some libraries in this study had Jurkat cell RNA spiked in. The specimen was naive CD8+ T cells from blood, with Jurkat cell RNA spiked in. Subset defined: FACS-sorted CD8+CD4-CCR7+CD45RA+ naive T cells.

The CDR3 coding sequence is TGTGCCGGCAGTTGGGCCGGGACAGGGTTCACTGAAGCTTTCTTT. This encodes CAGSWAGTGFTEAFF. This sequence joins TRBV12-3 or TRBV12-4 and TRBJ1-1; TRBD1 aligns across 9 bases. The CDR3 has 15 residues.